The table lists the clone carrying this TCR beta chain with a count of one. Patients who had autoimmune disease history or got systemic immunosuppression were left out. Germline loops: CDR1 PRHDT, CDR2 FYEKMQ (reference sequence). The CDR3 extends over 14 amino acids. Trimming stripped 2 bases from V and 3 bases from J, with 11 bases between. Profiling relied on immunoSEQ multiplex PCR, and the TCRdb table lists in-frame clones only, not all of them. The sample includes some 63,000 clones, around 89% of them seen just once. This specimen comes from a study of OX40 agonist ivuxolimab in advanced cancers.

This chain uses TRBV13 with TRBJ2-7; a weak D match, TRBD1 (6 bases). The source was CD4+ or CD8+ T cells sorted from blood, collected in a trial of the OX40 agonist ivuxolimab. This sequence was found in an adult with an advanced solid tumor such as melanoma, head and neck, liver or kidney cancer. The CDR3 DNA reads TGTGCCAGCAGCTTACGACAGGATTTCTACGAGCAGTACTTC. It codes for CASSLRQDFYEQYF.